This T cell receptor (beta chain) was identified during a study of blood T cell repertoires in COVID-19. About the study: Researchers got acute and convalescent COVID-19 samples from the United States, Italy and Spain. T cells, B-cell-depleted T cells, or PBMCs provided the cDNA or gDNA that served as material.

Profiled with immunoSEQ multiplex PCR; TCRdb holds only in-frame clones, not every one. The sample carries about 100,000 clones, more than 70% recorded once. V lost 8 bases, J lost 0 bases, and 8 bases lay in between. CDR1 and CDR2 from the germline V gene are SGHAT and FQNNGV. The CDR3 covers 12 residues. The rearrangement links TRBV11-2 to TRBJ2-7; D unclear. The TCR sequence derives from a human donor in a cohort sampled during active COVID-19. Sequenced: peripheral blood. The DNA of the CDR3 is TGTGCCAGCGGCTCCCTCTCCTACGAGCAGTACTTC. This encodes CASGSLSYEQYF.